One and the same sample provided the 9 T cell receptor beta chains below, sequenced in a study of human T cells and chemical hapten exposure. Time point: pre-sensitization, week 0. Regarding treatment: therapeutic diphenylcyclopropenone sensitization with weekly scalp DPC. TCRdb re-called the RACE reads through MiXCR, storing one row per CDR3 protein. The profile shows about 380,000 distinct CDR3 sequences, roughly 4.6% of them singletons. The sample was whole blood, taken in connection with sensitization to the hapten diphenylcyclopropenone (DPC). Receptor source: a woman aged 45-59 years with alopecia areata. Some clones in this sample may be carry-over from other donors' samples.

This clonotype was counted only a few times. The chain combines TRBV6-5 with TRBJ2-7; 12 bases line up with TRBD1. This CDR3 has 16 amino acids. The trim removed 0 bases at V and 9 bases at J, leaving 9 bases unmatched. Per the germline V gene, CDR1 is MNHEY and CDR2 is SVGAGI. CDR3 nucleotides: TGTGCCAGCAGTTACTCCGGGACAGGGGGCCGGTATGGGCAGTACTTC. Protein: CASSYSGTGGRYGQYF.

The table lists this clonotype with a few counts. The chain recombines TRBV18 with TRBJ2-5; D unclear. CDR1 KGHSH and CDR2 LQKENI come from the germline V gene. The V end lost 5 bases, the J end lost 5 bases, and 9 bases lay between the germline ends. The CDR3 has 12 amino acids. The CDR3 coding sequence is TGTGCCAGCTCAGCTAGAAAGGAGACCCAGTACTTC. This codes for CASSARKETQYF.

This clonotype has ten or more counts. CDR3 in amino acids: CASSRTGEETQYF. Here the CDR3 DNA reads TGTGCCAGCAGTCGGACAGGGGAAGAGACCCAGTACTTC. This rearrangement joins TRBV12-3 or TRBV12-4 to TRBJ2-5; TRBD1 matches 9 bases. V lost 5 bases, J lost 3 bases, and 1 base stayed unmatched. The length of the CDR3 is 13 residues.

The J gene is TRBJ2-1, the V gene TRBV5-1, with D unclear. Germline loops: CDR1 SGHRS, CDR2 YFSETQ. CDR3 size: 12 residues. Trimming pared 3 bases from V and 7 bases from J, leaving 8 bases between. DNA of the CDR3: TGCGCCAGCAGCTCCGACAATAATGAGCAGTTCTTC. Translating gives CASSSDNNEQFF.

This clonotype occurred many times. This sequence joins TRBV7-4 and TRBJ1-1; D is unclear. V lost 4 bases and J 0 bases, leaving 9 bases between the germline ends. This CDR3 region has 14 residues. The germline V gene has CDR1 SGHVT and CDR2 SQSDAQ. CDR3 amino acids: CASSSCSMNTEAFF. The CDR3, as DNA: TGTGCCAGCAGCTCCTGCAGCATGAACACTGAAGCTTTCTTT. The entire variable domain, with the rest obtained from reference TRBV7-4 and TRBJ1-1, is as follows: GAGVSQSPRYKVAKRGRDVALRCDSISGHVTLYWYRQTLGQGSEVLTYSQSDAQRDKSGRPSGRFSAERPERSVSTLKIQRTEQGDSAVYLCASSSCSMNTEAFFGQGTRLTVV.

This clonotype was observed a handful of times. The gene calls are TRBV6-1 and TRBJ1-1; the D is unclear. CDR3 length equals 12 residues. Per germline, CDR1 MNHNS and CDR2 SASEGT. V was trimmed by 8 bases and J by 5 bases, leaving 12 bases between them. Here the CDR3 DNA reads TGTGCCAGCTCCTTCCGGGCTACTGAAGCTTTCTTT. Encoded protein: CASSFRATEAFF.

This clonotype was counted a few times. V is TRBV9 and J is TRBJ1-4, with 10 bases identical to TRBD1. There are 14 residues in the CDR3. CDR1 is SGDLS, CDR2 YYNGEE, per germline. J was trimmed by 10 bases and V by 0 bases; bases with no gene match: 3. The CDR3 loop is CASSVGQGAGKLFF. Written as DNA, the CDR3 is TGTGCCAGCAGCGTAGGACAGGGGGCGGGAAAACTGTTTTTT.

V and J are TRBV9 and TRBJ2-5; D not certain. The CDR3 loop spans 15 amino acids. Trimming took 0 bases from V and 3 from J, leaving 12 bases between them. The germline V gene encodes CDR1 SGDLS and CDR2 YYNGEE. DNA of the CDR3: TGTGCCAGCAGCGTAGGTGGCTCTCTGGAAGAGACCCAGTACTTC. This translates into CASSVGGSLEETQYF. Drawing the rest from reference TRBV9 and TRBJ2-5, the complete variable domain is DSGVTQTPKHLITATGQRVTLRCSPRSGDLSVYWYQQSLDQGLQFLIQYYNGEERAKGNILERFSAQQFPDLHSELNLSSLELGDSALYFCASSVGGSLEETQYFGPGTRLLVL.

The table lists this clonotype with many counts. This chain links TRBV6-1 with TRBJ2-1, with TRBD1 as a possible D gene (7 bases). This CDR3 comprises 13 residues. Trimming took off 5 bases at V and 10 bases at J, with 15 bases between the two ends. Germline loops: CDR1 MNHNS, CDR2 SASEGT. CDR3 DNA sequence: TGTGCCAGCAGTCTAACAGGGGCGGGAGAGCAGTTCTTC. Its protein is CASSLTGAGEQFF.